This T cell receptor (beta chain) was captured in a study of blood T cell repertoires in COVID-19. Study-wide context: There were acute and convalescent COVID-19 samples, and they came from the United States, Italy and Spain. T cells, B-cell-depleted T cells, or PBMCs supplied cDNA or gDNA.

After removal of 1 base from V and 6 bases from J, the junction contained 6 bases not matched to a gene. CDR3 length: 14 amino acids. Germline V lookup: CDR1 SGHRS, CDR2 YFSETQ. Original processing methods: Amplifying reference gene primers gave estimates of nucleated cell counts. Data came from immunoSEQ multiplex PCR; TCRdb stores just in-frame clones and leaves some out. V and J calls and clone size follow that table, whereas D and trimming were derived from the DNA. The sample carries some 220,000 clones, approximately 84% recorded once. This TCR was sampled from a woman aged 55-69 years with acute or convalescent COVID-19. The sequenced material came from peripheral blood. The chain employs TRBV5-1 and TRBJ2-7; TRBD2 agrees at 8 bases. The CDR3 nucleotides read TGCGCCAGCAGCTTGAGTAGCGGGGAAAGCGAGCAGTACTTC. Translated: CASSLSSGESEQYF.